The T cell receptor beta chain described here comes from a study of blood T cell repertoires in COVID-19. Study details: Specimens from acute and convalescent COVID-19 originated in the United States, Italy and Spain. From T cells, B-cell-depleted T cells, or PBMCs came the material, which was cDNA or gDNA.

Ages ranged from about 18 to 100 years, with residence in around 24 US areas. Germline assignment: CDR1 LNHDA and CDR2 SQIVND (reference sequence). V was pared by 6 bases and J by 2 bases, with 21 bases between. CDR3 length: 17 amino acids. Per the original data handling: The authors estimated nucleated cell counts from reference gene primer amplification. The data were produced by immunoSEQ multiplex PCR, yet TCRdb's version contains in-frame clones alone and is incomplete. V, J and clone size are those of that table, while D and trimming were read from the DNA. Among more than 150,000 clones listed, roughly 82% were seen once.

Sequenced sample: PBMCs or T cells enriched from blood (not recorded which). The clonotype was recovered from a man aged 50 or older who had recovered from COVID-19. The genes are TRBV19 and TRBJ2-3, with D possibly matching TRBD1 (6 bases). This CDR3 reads CASSTTGQRGATDTQYF. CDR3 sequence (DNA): TGTGCCAGTAGCACTACCGGACAGAGGGGAGCCACAGATACGCAGTATTTT.